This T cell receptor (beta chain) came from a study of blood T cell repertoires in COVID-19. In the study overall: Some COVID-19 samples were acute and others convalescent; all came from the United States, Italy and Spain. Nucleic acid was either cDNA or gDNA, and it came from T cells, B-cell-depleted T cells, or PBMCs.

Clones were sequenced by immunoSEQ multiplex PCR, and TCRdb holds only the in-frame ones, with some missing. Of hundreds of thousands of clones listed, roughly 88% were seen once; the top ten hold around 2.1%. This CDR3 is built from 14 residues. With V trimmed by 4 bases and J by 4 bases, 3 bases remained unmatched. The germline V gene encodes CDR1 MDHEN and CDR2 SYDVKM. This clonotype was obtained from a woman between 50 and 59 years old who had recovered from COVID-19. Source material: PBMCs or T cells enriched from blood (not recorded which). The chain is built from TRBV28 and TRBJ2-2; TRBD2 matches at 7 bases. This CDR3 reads CASSSQRGTGELFF. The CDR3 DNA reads TGTGCCAGCAGTTCCCAGCGGGGCACCGGGGAGCTGTTTTTT.